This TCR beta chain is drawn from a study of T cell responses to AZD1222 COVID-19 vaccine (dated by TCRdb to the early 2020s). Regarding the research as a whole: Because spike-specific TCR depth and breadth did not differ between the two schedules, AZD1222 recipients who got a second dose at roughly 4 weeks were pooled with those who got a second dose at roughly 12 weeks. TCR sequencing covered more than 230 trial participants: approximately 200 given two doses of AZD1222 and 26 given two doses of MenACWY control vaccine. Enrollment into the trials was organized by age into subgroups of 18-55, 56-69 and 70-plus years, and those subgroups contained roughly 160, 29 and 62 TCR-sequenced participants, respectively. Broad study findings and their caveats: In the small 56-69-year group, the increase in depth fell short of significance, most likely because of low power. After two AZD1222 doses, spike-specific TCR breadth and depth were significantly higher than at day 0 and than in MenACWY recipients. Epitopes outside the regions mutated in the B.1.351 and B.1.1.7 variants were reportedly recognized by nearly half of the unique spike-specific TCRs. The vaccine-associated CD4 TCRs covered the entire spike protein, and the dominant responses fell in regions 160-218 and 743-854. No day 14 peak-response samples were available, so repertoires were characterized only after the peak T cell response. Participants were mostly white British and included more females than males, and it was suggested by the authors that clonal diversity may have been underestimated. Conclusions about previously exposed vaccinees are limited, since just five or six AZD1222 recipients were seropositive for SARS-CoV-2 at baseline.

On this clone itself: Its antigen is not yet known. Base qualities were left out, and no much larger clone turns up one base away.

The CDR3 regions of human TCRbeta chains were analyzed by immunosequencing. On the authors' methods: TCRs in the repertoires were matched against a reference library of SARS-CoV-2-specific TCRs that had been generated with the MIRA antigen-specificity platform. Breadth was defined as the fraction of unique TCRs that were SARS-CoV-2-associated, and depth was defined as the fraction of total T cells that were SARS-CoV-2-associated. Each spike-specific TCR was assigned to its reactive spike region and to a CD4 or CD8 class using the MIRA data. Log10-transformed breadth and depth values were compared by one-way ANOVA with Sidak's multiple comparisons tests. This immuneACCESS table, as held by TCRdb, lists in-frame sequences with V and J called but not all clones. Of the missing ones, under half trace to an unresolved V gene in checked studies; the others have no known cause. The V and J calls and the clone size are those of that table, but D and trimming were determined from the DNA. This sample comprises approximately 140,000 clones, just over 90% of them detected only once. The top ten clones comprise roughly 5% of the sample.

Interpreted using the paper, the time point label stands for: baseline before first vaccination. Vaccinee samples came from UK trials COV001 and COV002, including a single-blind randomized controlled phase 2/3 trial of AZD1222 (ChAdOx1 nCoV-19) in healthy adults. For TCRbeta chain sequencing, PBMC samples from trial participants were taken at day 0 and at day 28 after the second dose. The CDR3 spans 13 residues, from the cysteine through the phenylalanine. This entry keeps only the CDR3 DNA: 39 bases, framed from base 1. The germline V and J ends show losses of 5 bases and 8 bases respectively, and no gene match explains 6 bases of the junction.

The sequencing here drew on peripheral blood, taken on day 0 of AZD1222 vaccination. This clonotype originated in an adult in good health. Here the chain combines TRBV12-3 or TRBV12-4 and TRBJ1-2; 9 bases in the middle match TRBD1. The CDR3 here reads CASSGTGGRGYTF. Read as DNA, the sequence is TGTGCCAGCAGTGGCACAGGGGGCAGGGGCTACACCTTC.